The next 19 T cell receptor beta chains were all read from a single sample in a study of sequential checkpoint blockade in melanoma. TCRdb's table, derived via immunoSEQ multiplex PCR, lists solely in-frame clones and lacks some. The sample has 8,000 or so clones, about three fifths seen once. The treatment: randomized to nivolumab then ipilimumab (arm A) or the reverse (arm B). The source was CD8+ T cells sorted from blood (inferred from file names), collected from a patient given nivolumab and ipilimumab in sequence. Receptor source: a human patient with melanoma. Some clones in this sample may be carry-over from other donors' samples.

The V and J genes are TRBV5-1 and TRBJ1-1, with a weak D call TRBD1 (6 bases). The CDR3 is 16 residues long. The V end lost 0 bases, the J end lost 5 bases, and 17 bases lay between the germline ends. Germline assignment: CDR1 SGHRS and CDR2 YFSETQ. The chain's CDR3 is CASSLGGYRVGTEAFF. DNA of the CDR3: TGCGCCAGCAGCTTGGGGGGGTACAGGGTTGGGACTGAAGCTTTCTTT.

This rearrangement joins TRBV4-3 to TRBJ1-2; 8 positions agree with TRBD1. CDR1 is LGHNA and CDR2 is YSLEER in the germline V gene. With 0 bases clipped from V and 3 bases from J, the junction kept 3 bases outside the gene matches. This CDR3 is 15 amino acids long. This CDR3 is CASSQEGDRYYGYTF. For the CDR3, the DNA is TGCGCCAGCAGCCAAGAAGGGGACAGGTACTATGGCTACACCTTC.

This clone showed up just a few times. A far larger clone is just one base off, so this is likely a read error. The CDR3 DNA follows: TGTGCCCGCACCGCCCCTGAGGGTTACAATCAGCCCCAGCATTTT. Protein: CARTAPEGYNQPQHF. The rearrangement links TRBV28 to TRBJ1-5; no clear D gene. The V gene's germline CDR1 is MDHEN and CDR2 SYDVKM. Trimming stripped 11 bases from V and 3 bases from J, with 20 bases between. The CDR3 length is 15 residues.

The V and J genes are TRBV4-1 and TRBJ1-2, with 8 bases lining up with TRBD1. Germline-derived CDR1 and CDR2 are MGHRA and YSYEKL. The V gene end was trimmed by 4 bases and the J gene end by 8 bases; junction bases not matched to a gene: 9. This CDR3 region has 14 residues. The DNA for the CDR3 is TGCGCCAGCAGCCGCCCGACAGGGGCGGGGGGCTACACCTTC. As protein: CASSRPTGAGGYTF.

This clone was detected once. This rearrangement joins TRBV7-9 to TRBJ2-7; 9 bases fit TRBD1. Trimming took 6 bases from V and 1 from J; bases not matched to a gene: 7. CDR3 length: 15 amino acids. Per germline, CDR1 SEHNR and CDR2 FQNEAQ (reference sequence). CDR3: CASSGWGQGSYEQYF. CDR3 in DNA: TGTGCCAGCAGTGGGTGGGGACAGGGTTCCTACGAGCAGTACTTC.

This clone has just one count. The J gene is TRBJ2-5, the V gene TRBV7-9; D may be TRBD1 (6 bases). CDR1 and CDR2 (germline): SEHNR, FQNEAQ (reference sequence). The CDR3 is 15 residues long. V dropped 2 bases and J dropped 5 bases, with 15 bases sitting between them. The CDR3 DNA reads TGTGCCAGCAGCTTAAGAACAGGGCTAGAGGAGACCCAGTACTTC. Protein sequence: CASSLRTGLEETQYF.

This chain uses TRBV27 with TRBJ1-5; TRBD1 matches 9 bases. The V and J ends lost 4 bases and 6 bases, in that order; junction bases with no gene match: 4. Per the germline V gene, CDR1 is MNHEY and CDR2 is SMNVEV (reference sequence). The CDR3 contains 14 residues. This CDR3 reads CASSSTGGSQPQHF. Written as DNA, the CDR3 is TGTGCCAGCAGTTCGACAGGGGGTAGTCAGCCCCAGCATTTT.

The V call is TRBV27, the J call TRBJ1-3; 7 bases agree with TRBD1. V was pared by 5 bases and J by 3 bases, with 7 bases of the junction left unmatched. This CDR3 is 15 amino acids long. CDR1 and CDR2 (germline): MNHEY, SMNVEV (reference sequence). The CDR3 here is CASSVRGLNGNTIYF. For the CDR3, the DNA is TGTGCCAGCAGTGTAAGGGGGCTAAATGGAAACACCATATATTTT.

CDR3 sequence: CASSQVLNEQYF. CDR3 DNA: TGTGCCAGCAGCCAAGTACTTAACGAGCAGTACTTC. The chain is built from TRBV4-2 and TRBJ2-7; D is ambiguous. This CDR3 is 12 amino acids long. Germline values: CDR1 LGHNA, CDR2 YNFKEQ. With 1 base removed from V and 5 bases from J, the gap between germline ends came to 6 bases.

The rearrangement links TRBV28 to TRBJ1-5; D is undetermined. Germline V gives CDR1 MDHEN, CDR2 SYDVKM. CDR3 length: 14 residues. V was pared by 5 bases and J by 2 bases, with 10 bases between. The CDR3 here is CASSIRQGNQPQHF. In nucleotides, the CDR3 is TGTGCCAGCAGTATCCGGCAGGGCAATCAGCCCCAGCATTTT.

The genes are TRBV15 and TRBJ2-5; TRBD1 agrees at 9 bases. The last part of the DNA fits TRBJ2-7 better; the J call may be wrong. There are 15 residues in the CDR3. Germline V gene data show CDR1 as LNHNV and CDR2 as YYDKDF (reference sequence). CDR3 in DNA: TGTGCCACCAGCAGAGGGGGACAGGGTCGGTACGAGCAGTACTTC. It encodes CATSRGGQGRYEQYF.

The chain couples TRBV5-6 to TRBJ2-7; D is unclear. CDR1 is SGHDT, CDR2 YYEEEE, per germline. The CDR3 loop spans 14 amino acids. The V and J ends lost 2 bases and 3 bases respectively, with 12 bases between them. As DNA, the CDR3 is TGTGCCAGCAGCTTTGTGGGCTTGCTCTACGAGCAGTACTTC. This gives the protein CASSFVGLLYEQYF.

V and J are TRBV7-9 and TRBJ2-7, with D possibly TRBD2 on 5 matching bases. CDR3 size: 15 residues. In germline, CDR1 is SEHNR, CDR2 FQNEAQ (reference sequence). Trimming pared 4 bases from V and 2 bases from J, leaving 15 bases between. CDR3 amino acids: CASSWTWLAPYEQYF. CDR3 coding DNA: TGTGCCAGCAGCTGGACTTGGCTCGCCCCCTACGAGCAGTACTTC.

This sequence joins TRBV4-2 and TRBJ2-5; no clear D. The J call is in doubt because the DNA end fits TRBJ2-7 better. CDR3 length equals 13 residues. The germline gives CDR1 LGHNA, CDR2 YNFKEQ. DNA for the CDR3: TGTGCCAGCAGCCAAGGGGGCTCCTACGAGCAGTACTTC. Translated, it gives CASSQGGSYEQYF.

In regard to this clone: One end of the junction does not line up with germline, which may come from a read error. CDR3 nucleotide sequence: TGCGCCAGCAGCCAAACAGGGTCCGCTGGCTACACCTTC. It encodes CASSQTGSAGYTF. J is TRBJ1-2 and V is TRBV7-9; D might be TRBD1 (6 bases). The CDR3 length is 13 residues. Per the germline V gene, CDR1 is SEHNR and CDR2 is FQNEAQ (reference sequence). Combining the CDR3 with reference TRBV7-9 and TRBJ1-2 gives the whole variable domain DTGVSQNPRHKITKRGQNVTFRCDPISEHNRLYWYRQTLGQGPEFLTYFQNEAQLEKSRLLSDRFSAERPKGSFSTLEIQRTEQGDSAMYLCASSQTGSAGYTFGSGTRLTVV.

The J gene is TRBJ1-6, the V gene TRBV7-2; unclear D gene. Trimming shortened V by 5 bases and J by 13 bases, and 21 bases separated the two germline ends. The CDR3 is 15 residues long. CDR1 and CDR2 from the germline V gene are SGHTA and FQGNSA. The chain's CDR3 is CASSKNPGGPSPLHF. Here the CDR3 DNA reads TGTGCCAGCAGCAAGAACCCCGGCGGCCCTTCGCCCCTCCACTTT.

This clone occurred a few times. This chain joins TRBV4-1 and TRBJ1-5, with 7 nucleotides matching TRBD1. Germline V gene data show CDR1 as MGHRA and CDR2 as YSYEKL. The J segment lost 2 bases and the V segment lost 4 bases, leaving 2 bases of the junction unmatched. This CDR3 comprises 14 residues. CDR3 region: CASSRDRGNQPQHF. CDR3 bases: TGCGCCAGCAGCCGAGACAGGGGCAATCAGCCCCAGCATTTT.

The CDR3 protein is CASKQGQMNTEAFF. The CDR3 nucleotides read TGTGCCAGCAAACAGGGCCAGATGAACACTGAAGCTTTCTTT. The V call is TRBV2, the J call TRBJ1-1, with D tentatively TRBD1 (6 bases). The CDR3 spans 14 residues. The V gene lost 7 bases and the J gene lost 0 bases, with 12 bases spanning the gap. Per the germline V gene, CDR1 is SNHLY and CDR2 is FYNNEI.

The chain combines TRBV27 with TRBJ1-2; D unresolved. The CDR3 spans 13 residues. Germline V gene lookup returns CDR1 MNHEY and CDR2 SMNVEV (reference sequence). The V end lost 6 bases, the J end lost 4 bases, and 12 bases lay between the germline ends. The CDR3 protein is CASSPGGSYGYTF. As DNA, the CDR3 is TGTGCCAGCAGCCCCGGCGGTTCCTATGGCTACACCTTC.